The next 10 T cell receptor beta chains were all read from a single sample in a study of blood T cell repertoires in COVID-19. Data came from immunoSEQ multiplex PCR; TCRdb stores just in-frame clones and leaves some out. The table has about 270,000 clones, roughly 85% seen once. Sequenced sample: peripheral blood. The receptors here all came from a woman in her 70s with acute or convalescent COVID-19.

The gene calls are TRBV6-5 and TRBJ1-2; 7 bases agree with TRBD1. Germline-derived CDR1 and CDR2 are MNHEY and SVGAGI. V lost 5 bases and J lost 5; bases outside the gene matches: 8. The CDR3 length is 14 residues. The CDR3 DNA reads TGTGCCAGCAGTACCAGACAGGGCGCTTATGGCTACACCTTC. It yields the protein CASSTRQGAYGYTF.

The chain links TRBV5-8 to TRBJ2-5, with 8 bases identical to TRBD2. The CDR3 totals 14 residues. Germline V CDR1 and CDR2: SGHTS, YDEGEE. V gave up 4 bases and J gave up 6 bases; unmatched junction bases: 8. In nucleotides, the CDR3 is TGTGCCAGCAGCGCCGGGGGGGGAGGAAAGACCCAGTACTTC. Its protein is CASSAGGGGKTQYF.

The chain uses TRBV5-8 and TRBJ2-1, with 13 positions matching TRBD2. This CDR3 is built from 15 residues. Looked up from germline, CDR1 is SGHTS and CDR2 is YDEGEE. V trimming: 7 bases; J trimming: 7 bases; junction bases outside the gene matches: 8. The CDR3 bases are TGTGCCAGCCAAACCGGGACTAGCGGGGCGAATGAGCAGTTCTTC. This gives the protein CASQTGTSGANEQFF.

The chain employs TRBV9 and TRBJ2-5, with TRBD2 matching over 7 bases. V lost 4 bases to trimming and J lost 1 base; unmatched junction nucleotides: 4. The V gene's germline CDR1 is SGDLS and CDR2 YYNGEE. The CDR3 runs 14 residues. CDR3 loop: CASSYGTTQETQYF. The CDR3 DNA follows: TGTGCCAGCAGCTACGGGACTACCCAAGAGACCCAGTACTTC. The entire variable domain, with the rest obtained from reference TRBV9 and TRBJ2-5, is as follows: DSGVTQTPKHLITATGQRVTLRCSPRSGDLSVYWYQQSLDQGLQFLIQYYNGEERAKGNILERFSAQQFPDLHSELNLSSLELGDSALYFCASSYGTTQETQYFGPGTRLLVL.

The chain joins TRBV5-1 to TRBJ2-1, with D maybe TRBD2 (6 bases). Trimming removed 6 bases from V and 7 bases from J, with 17 bases in between. Germline CDR1 and CDR2: SGHRS and YFSETQ. This CDR3 is 14 amino acids long. The CDR3 reads CASNSGDPWNEQFF. The CDR3 coding sequence is TGCGCCAGCAATTCGGGGGACCCTTGGAATGAGCAGTTCTTC.

This clone was seen once. The chain joins TRBV19 to TRBJ2-7; D uncertain. Germline V lookup: CDR1 LNHDA, CDR2 SQIVND (reference sequence). Trimming shortened V by 4 bases and J by 4 bases, and 8 bases separated the two germline ends. This CDR3 spans 12 amino acids. CDR3 DNA: TGTGCCAGTAGTAAGAACAGTTACGAGCAGTACTTC. It codes for CASSKNSYEQYF.

J is TRBJ2-6 and V is TRBV5-6; the D is unclear. The V end lost 3 bases, the J end lost 4 bases, and 5 bases lay between the germline ends. CDR1 is SGHDT, CDR2 YYEEEE, per germline. This CDR3 has 13 residues. CDR3 DNA: TGTGCCAGCAGCTCCCGGGGGGCCAACGTCCTGACTTTC. Its protein is CASSSRGANVLTF.

The chain recombines TRBV5-4 with TRBJ1-3; D perhaps matches TRBD1 (6 bases). Germline V gene sequence: CDR1 SGHNT, CDR2 YYREEE (reference sequence). The CDR3 has 16 amino acids. Between the trimmed V and J ends, which lost 1 base and 0 bases, there was a span of 11 bases. CDR3 sequence: CASSLQGSSSGNTIYF. The DNA of the CDR3 is TGTGCCAGCAGCTTGCAGGGGTCGAGCTCTGGAAACACCATATATTTT.

The chain recombines TRBV7-8 with TRBJ1-2; perhaps TRBD1 as D (5 bases). V was cut by 3 bases and J by 7 bases, with 12 bases left in between. CDR1 and CDR2 from the germline V gene are SGHVS and FQNEAQ. The CDR3 runs 13 residues. The CDR3 sequence is CASSLGREGGYTF. The CDR3 DNA reads TGTGCCAGCAGCTTGGGCAGGGAGGGTGGCTACACCTTC. Drawing the rest from reference TRBV7-8 and TRBJ1-2, the complete variable domain is GAGVSQSPRYKVAKRGQDVALRCDPISGHVSLFWYQQALGQGPEFLTYFQNEAQLDKSGLPSDRFFAERPEGSVSTLKIQRTQQEDSAVYLCASSLGREGGYTFGSGTRLTVV.

CDR3 in DNA: TGTGCCAGCAGCCCCATCACAGGGACCTCTAACTATGGCTACACCTTC. Translation gives CASSPITGTSNYGYTF. The J gene is TRBJ1-2, the V gene TRBV3-1 (or the pseudogene TRBV3-2); a possible D gene is TRBD1 (6 bases). Germline CDR1 and CDR2: LGHDT and YNNKEL (reference sequence). This CDR3 has 16 residues. V was trimmed by 4 bases and J by 0 bases, leaving 15 bases between them.